This T cell receptor (beta chain) was obtained from a study of T-cell memory formation after mild COVID-19. For the study at large: TCR clusters were mostly confined to one donor each.

Researchers used 5'RACE with constant-segment primers to make TCR alpha and TCR beta cDNA libraries that carry sample barcodes and UMIs. TCRdb ran MiXCR on the 5' RACE reads and lists one entry per CDR3 protein. The profile covers approximately 40,000 distinct CDR3 sequences, with roughly an eighth appearing a single time and just under 30% taken by the ten largest. This clonotype has at least ten counts. What it binds is not known. Findings and limits, study-wide: Clones that contracted clustered mainly in CM and EM if CD4+ and in EMRA if CD8+. Some SARS-CoV-2-responding clones were already detected in memory before infection.

The CDR3 contains 16 residues. V lost 4 bases and J lost 4, with 15 bases in between. Per germline, CDR1 KGHDR and CDR2 SFDVKD. The chain employs TRBV24-1 and TRBJ2-2; tentatively, D is TRBD1 or TRBD2 (5 bases each). Sequencing was performed on PBMCs or a T cell subset sorted from them (not recorded which). This receptor was obtained from a man aged 18 to 30 who had mild COVID-19 (a few samples of this study predate the infection). Cell type and time point are not known. The CDR3 DNA is TGTGCCACCAGTGACCCTCCGGGACGTGGCACCGGGGAGCTGTTTTTT. Translated: CATSDPPGRGTGELFF.